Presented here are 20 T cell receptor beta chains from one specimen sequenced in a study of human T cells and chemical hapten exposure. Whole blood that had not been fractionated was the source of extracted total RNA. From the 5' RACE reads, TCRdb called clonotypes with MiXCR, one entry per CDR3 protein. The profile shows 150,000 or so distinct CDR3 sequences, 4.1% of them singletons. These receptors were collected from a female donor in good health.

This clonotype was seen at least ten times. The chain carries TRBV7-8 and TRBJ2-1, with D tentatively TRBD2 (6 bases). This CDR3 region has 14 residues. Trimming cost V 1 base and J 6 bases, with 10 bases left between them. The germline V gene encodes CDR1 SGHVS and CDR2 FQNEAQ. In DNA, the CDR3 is TGTGCCAGCAGCTTAGTGGGAGGAACCAATGAGCAGTTCTTC. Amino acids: CASSLVGGTNEQFF.

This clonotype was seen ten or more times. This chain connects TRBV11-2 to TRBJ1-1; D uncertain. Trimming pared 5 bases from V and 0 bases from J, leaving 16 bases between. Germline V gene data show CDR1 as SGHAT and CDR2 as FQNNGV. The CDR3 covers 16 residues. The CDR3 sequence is CASSRPLFILNTEAFF. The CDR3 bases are TGTGCCAGCAGCCGCCCGCTATTCATCTTGAACACTGAAGCTTTCTTT.

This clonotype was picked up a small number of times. CDR3 nucleotides: TGTGCCAGCAGCCGGAGACCGGGGGAGCTGTTTTTT. Amino acid sequence: CASSRRPGELFF. The gene calls are TRBV27 and TRBJ2-2; no definite D call. Germline loops: CDR1 MNHEY, CDR2 SMNVEV (reference sequence). Trimming removed 6 bases at V and 8 bases at J, with 10 bases between. CDR3 length: 12 residues.

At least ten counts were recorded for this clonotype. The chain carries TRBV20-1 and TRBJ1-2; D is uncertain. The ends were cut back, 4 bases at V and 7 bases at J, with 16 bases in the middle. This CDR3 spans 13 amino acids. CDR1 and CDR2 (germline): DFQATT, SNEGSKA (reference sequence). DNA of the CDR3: TGCAGTGCTAAATCCCGGGAAAAGATTGGCTACACCTTC. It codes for CSAKSREKIGYTF.

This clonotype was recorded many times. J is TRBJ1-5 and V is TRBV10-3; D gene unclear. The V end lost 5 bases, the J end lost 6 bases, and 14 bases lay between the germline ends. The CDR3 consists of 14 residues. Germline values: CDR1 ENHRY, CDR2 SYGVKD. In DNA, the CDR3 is TGTGCCATCAGTAACGCCAGGAACTTTCAGCCCCAGCATTTT. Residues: CAISNARNFQPQHF.

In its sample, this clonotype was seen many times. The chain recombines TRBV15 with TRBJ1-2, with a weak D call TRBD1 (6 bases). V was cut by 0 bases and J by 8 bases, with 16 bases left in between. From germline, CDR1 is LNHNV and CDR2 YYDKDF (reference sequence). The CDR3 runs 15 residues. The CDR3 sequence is CATSRDLGRGYGYTF. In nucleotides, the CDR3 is TGTGCCACCAGCAGAGACTTGGGGAGGGGGTACGGCTACACCTTC.

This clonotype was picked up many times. The CDR3 reads CASSAHRDRNQPQHF. CDR3 nucleotide sequence: TGTGCCAGCAGTGCTCACCGGGACCGCAATCAGCCCCAGCATTTT. J is TRBJ1-5 and V is TRBV28, with a weak D call TRBD1 (5 bases). CDR1 MDHEN and CDR2 SYDVKM come from the germline V gene. The CDR3 consists of 15 residues. The ends were cut back, 5 bases at V and 2 bases at J, with 13 bases in the middle.

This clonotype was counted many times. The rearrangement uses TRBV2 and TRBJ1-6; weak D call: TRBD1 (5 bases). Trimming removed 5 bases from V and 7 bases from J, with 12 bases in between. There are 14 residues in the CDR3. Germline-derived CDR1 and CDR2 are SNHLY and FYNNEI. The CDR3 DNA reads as TGTGCCAGCAGTCGGCAGGGACCGAATTCACCCCTCCACTTT. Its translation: CASSRQGPNSPLHF.

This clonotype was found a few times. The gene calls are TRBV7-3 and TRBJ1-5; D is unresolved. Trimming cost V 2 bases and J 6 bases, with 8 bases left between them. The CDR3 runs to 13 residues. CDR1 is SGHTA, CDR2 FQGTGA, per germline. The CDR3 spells CASSLHPGQPQHF. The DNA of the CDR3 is TGTGCCAGCAGCTTACATCCCGGTCAGCCCCAGCATTTT.

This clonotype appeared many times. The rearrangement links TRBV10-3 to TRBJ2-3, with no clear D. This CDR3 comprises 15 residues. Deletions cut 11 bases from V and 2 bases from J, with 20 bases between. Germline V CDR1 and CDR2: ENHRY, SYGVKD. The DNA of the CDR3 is TGTGCCTTACAGTCTGGCCCCGGGTCCACAGATACGCAGTATTTT. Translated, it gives CALQSGPGSTDTQYF.

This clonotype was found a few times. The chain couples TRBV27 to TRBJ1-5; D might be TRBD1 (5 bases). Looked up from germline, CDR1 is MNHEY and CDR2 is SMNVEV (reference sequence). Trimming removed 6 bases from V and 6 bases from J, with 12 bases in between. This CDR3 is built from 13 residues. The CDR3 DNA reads TGTGCCAGCAGCCGGGGGGGGGTTCAGCCCCAGCATTTT. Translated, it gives CASSRGGVQPQHF.

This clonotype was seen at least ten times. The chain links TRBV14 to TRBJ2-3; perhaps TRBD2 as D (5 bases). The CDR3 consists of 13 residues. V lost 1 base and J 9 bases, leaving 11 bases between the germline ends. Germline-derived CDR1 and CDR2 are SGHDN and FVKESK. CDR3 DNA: TGTGCCAGCAGCCAAGTAATACGCGGGACGCAGTATTTT. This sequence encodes CASSQVIRGTQYF.

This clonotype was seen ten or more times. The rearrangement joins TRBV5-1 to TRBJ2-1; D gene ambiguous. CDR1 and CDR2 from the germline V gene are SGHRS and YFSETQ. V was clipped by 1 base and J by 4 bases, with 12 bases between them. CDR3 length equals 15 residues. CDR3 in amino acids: CASSLLPGLYNEQFF. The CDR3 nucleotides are TGCGCCAGCAGCTTGTTACCGGGCCTTTACAATGAGCAGTTCTTC.

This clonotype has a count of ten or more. CDR3 DNA: TGCAGTGCTAGGAAACTAGAATCGGAGCAGTTCTTC. This gives the protein CSARKLESEQFF. The J gene is TRBJ2-1, the V gene TRBV20-1, with a weak D call TRBD2 (5 bases). The CDR3 spans 12 residues. The germline CDR1 and CDR2 sequences are DFQATT and SNEGSKA (reference sequence). V lost 3 bases and J 10 bases, leaving 13 bases between the germline ends.

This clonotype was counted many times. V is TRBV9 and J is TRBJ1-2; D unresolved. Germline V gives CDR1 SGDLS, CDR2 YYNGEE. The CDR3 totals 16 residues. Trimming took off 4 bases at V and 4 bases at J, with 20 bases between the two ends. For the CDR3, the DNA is TGTGCCAGCAGCCCCGAACTGGAGGAGGCGGGCTATGGCTACACCTTC. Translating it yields CASSPELEEAGYGYTF.

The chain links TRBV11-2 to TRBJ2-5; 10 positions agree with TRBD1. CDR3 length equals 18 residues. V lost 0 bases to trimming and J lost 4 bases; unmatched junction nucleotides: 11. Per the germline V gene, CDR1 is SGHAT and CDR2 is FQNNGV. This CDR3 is CASSLDVSDRGLRETQYF. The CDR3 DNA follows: TGTGCCAGCAGCTTAGATGTTTCCGACAGGGGGCTCCGAGAGACCCAGTACTTC.

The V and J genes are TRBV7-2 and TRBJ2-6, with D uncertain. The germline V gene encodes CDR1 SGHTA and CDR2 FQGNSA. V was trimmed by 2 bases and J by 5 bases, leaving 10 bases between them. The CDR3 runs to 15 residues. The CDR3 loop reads CASSLRTRRANVLTF. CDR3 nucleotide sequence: TGTGCCAGCAGCTTACGGACCCGCAGGGCCAACGTCCTGACTTTC.

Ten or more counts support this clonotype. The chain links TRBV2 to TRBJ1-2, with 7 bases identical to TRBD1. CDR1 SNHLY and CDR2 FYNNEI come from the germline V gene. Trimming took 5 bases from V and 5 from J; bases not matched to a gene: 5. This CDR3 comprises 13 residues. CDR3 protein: CASSSRDSYGYTF. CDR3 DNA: TGTGCCAGCAGTAGCCGGGACAGTTATGGCTACACCTTC.

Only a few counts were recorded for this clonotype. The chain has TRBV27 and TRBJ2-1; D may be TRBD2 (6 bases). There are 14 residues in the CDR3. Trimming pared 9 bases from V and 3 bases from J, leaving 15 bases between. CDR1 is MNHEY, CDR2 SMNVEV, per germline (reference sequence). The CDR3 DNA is TGTGCCAGTCGGGGCGGGGCTCTCTACAATGAGCAGTTCTTC. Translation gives CASRGGALYNEQFF.

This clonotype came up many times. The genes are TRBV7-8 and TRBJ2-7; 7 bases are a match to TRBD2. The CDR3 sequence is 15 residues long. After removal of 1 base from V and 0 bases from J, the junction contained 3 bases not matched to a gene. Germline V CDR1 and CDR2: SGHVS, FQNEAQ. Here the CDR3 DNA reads TGTGCCAGCAGCTTAGGGTGGGGGGGCTCCTACGAGCAGTACTTC. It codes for CASSLGWGGSYEQYF.